The entry below describes one T cell receptor beta chain. This entry comes from a study of blood T cell repertoires in COVID-19. At the level of the study: The study drew acute and convalescent COVID-19 samples from the United States, Italy and Spain.

J was trimmed by 5 bases and V by 6 bases; bases with no gene match: 9. CDR1 and CDR2 (germline): SGHAT, FQDESV (reference sequence). CDR3 size: 15 residues. Method: immunoSEQ multiplex PCR; TCRdb's copy keeps in-frame clones and lacks some. The sample includes roughly 240,000 clones, roughly 79% of them seen just once. The chain combines TRBV11-1 with TRBJ2-7, with 11 bases fitting TRBD1. Sequenced sample: peripheral blood. This TCR was recovered from a woman of 80 years or more with acute or convalescent COVID-19. CDR3 DNA sequence: TGTGCCAGCAGGTCCGGGACAGGGGGGCTCGACGAGCAGTACTTC. Its translation is CASRSGTGGLDEQYF.